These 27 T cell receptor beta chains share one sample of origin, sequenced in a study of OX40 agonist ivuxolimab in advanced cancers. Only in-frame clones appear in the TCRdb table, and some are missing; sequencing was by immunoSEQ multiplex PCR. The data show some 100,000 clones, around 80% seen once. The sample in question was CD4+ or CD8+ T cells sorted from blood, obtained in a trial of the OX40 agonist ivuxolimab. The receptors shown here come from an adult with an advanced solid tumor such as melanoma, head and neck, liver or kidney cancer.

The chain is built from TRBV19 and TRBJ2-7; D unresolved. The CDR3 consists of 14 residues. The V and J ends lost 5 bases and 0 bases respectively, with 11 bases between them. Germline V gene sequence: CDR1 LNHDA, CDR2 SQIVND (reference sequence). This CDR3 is CASSFSRDSYEQYF. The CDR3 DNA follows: TGTGCCAGTAGTTTTTCGCGCGACTCCTACGAGCAGTACTTC.

This CDR3 reads CASSLSHGTYEQYV. The DNA of the CDR3 is TGTGCCAGCAGCTTGAGTCACGGAACGTACGAGCAGTACGTC. The gene calls are TRBV5-6 and TRBJ2-7; no clear D gene. Trimming shortened V by 1 base and J by 4 bases, and 12 bases separated the two germline ends. Germline CDR1 and CDR2: SGHDT and YYEEEE. This CDR3 comprises 14 residues.

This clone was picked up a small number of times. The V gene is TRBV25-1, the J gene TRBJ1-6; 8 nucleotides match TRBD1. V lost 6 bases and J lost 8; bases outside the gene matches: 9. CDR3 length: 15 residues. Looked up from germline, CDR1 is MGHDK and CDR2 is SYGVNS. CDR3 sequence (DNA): TGTGCCAGCAGCGGACAGGGCCCCTGGGATTCACCCCTCCACTTT. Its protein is CASSGQGPWDSPLHF.

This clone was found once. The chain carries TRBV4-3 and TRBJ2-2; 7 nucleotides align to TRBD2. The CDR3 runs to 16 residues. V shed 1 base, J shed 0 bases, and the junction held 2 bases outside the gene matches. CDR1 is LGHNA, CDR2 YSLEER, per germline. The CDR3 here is CASSQVRGANTGELFF. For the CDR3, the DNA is TGCGCCAGCAGCCAAGTACGGGGGGCGAACACCGGGGAGCTGTTTTTT.

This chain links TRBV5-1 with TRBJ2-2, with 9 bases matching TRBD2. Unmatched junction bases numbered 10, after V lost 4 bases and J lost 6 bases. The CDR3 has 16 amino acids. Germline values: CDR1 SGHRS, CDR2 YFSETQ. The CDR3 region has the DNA TGCGCCAGCAGCGGACGAGGGACTAGCAGTCCCGGGGAGCTGTTTTTT. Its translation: CASSGRGTSSPGELFF.

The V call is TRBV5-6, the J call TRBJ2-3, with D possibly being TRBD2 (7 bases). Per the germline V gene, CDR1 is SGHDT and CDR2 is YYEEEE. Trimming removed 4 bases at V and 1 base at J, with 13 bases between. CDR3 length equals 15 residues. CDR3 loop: CASSPDGGRTDTQYF. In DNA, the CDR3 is TGTGCCAGCAGCCCCGACGGGGGGCGCACAGATACGCAGTATTTT.

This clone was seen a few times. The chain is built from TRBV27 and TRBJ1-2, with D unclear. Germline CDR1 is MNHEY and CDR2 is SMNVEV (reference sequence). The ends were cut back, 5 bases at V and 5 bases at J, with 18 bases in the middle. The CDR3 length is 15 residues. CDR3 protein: CASSHNVQPEYGYTF. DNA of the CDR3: TGTGCCAGCAGTCATAACGTCCAACCCGAATATGGCTACACCTTC.

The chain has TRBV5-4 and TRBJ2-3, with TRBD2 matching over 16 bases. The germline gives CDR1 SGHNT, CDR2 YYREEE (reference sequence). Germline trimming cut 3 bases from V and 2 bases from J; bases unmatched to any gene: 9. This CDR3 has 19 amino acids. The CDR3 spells CASSSGTSGGVPLTDTQYF. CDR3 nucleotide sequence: TGTGCCAGCAGCTCCGGGACTAGCGGGGGGGTGCCCCTCACAGATACGCAGTATTTT.

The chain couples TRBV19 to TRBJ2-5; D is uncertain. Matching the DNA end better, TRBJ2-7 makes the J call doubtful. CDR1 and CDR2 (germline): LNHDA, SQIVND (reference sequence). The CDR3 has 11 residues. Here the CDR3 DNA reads TGTGCCAGTATCAGGCCCTACGAGCAGTACTTC. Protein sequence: CASIRPYEQYF.

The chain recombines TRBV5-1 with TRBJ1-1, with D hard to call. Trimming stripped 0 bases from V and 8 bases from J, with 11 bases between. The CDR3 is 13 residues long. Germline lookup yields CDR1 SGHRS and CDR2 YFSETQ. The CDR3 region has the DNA TGCGCCAGCAGCTTGGAGGATGGAAGAGAAGCTTTCTTT. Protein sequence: CASSLEDGREAFF. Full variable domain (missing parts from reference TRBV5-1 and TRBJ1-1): KAGVTQTPRYLIKTRGQQVTLSCSPISGHRSVSWYQQTPGQGLQFLFEYFSETQRNKGNFPGRFSGRQFSNSRSEMNVSTLELGDSALYLCASSLEDGREAFFGQGTRLTVV.

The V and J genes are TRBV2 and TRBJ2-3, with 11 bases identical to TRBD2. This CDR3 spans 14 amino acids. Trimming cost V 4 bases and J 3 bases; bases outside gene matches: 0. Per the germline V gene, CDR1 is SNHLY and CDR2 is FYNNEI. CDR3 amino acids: CASSGLAGTDTQYF. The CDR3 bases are TGTGCCAGCAGTGGACTAGCGGGGACAGATACGCAGTATTTT.

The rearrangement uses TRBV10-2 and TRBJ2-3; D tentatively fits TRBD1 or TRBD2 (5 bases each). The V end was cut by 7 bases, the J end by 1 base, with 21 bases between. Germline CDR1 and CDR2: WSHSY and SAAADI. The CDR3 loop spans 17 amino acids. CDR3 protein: CASIEGKGSGGTDTQYF. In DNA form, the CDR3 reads TGCGCCAGCATCGAGGGCAAGGGGAGCGGCGGCACAGATACGCAGTATTTT.

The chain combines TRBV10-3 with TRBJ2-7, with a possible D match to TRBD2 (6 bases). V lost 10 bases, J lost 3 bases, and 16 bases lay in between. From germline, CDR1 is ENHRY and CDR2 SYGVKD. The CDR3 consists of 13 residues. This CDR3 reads CASGLPAVYEQYF. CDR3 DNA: TGTGCCAGCGGACTACCTGCGGTCTACGAGCAGTACTTC.

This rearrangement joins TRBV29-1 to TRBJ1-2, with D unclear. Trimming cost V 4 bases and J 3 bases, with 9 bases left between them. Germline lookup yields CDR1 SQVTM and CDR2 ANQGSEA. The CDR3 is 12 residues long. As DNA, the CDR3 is TGCAGCGTTGCAGTGAGGCACTATGGCTACACCTTC. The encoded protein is CSVAVRHYGYTF.

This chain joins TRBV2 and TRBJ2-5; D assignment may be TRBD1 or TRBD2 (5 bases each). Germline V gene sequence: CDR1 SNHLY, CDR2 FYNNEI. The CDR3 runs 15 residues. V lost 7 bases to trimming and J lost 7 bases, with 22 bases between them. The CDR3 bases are TGTGCCAGCAAGATTACATCGACTCCTGGGGGGACCCAGTACTTC. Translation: CASKITSTPGGTQYF.

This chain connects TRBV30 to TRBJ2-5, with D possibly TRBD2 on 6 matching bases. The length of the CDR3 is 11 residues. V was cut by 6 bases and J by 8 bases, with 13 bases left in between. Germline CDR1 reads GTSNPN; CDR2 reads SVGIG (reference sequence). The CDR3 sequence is CACTGSVTQYF. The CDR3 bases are TGTGCCTGTACCGGGAGCGTAACCCAGTACTTC.

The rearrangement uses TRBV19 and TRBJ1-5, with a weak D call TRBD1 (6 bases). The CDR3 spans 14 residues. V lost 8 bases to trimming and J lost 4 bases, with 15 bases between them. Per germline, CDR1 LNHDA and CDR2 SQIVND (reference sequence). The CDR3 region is CASEEGGRNQPQHF. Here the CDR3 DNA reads TGTGCCAGTGAAGAAGGGGGGCGGAATCAGCCCCAGCATTTT. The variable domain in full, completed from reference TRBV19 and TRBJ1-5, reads DGGITQSPKYLFRKEGQNVTLSCEQNLNHDAMYWYRQDPGQGLRLIYYSQIVNDFQKGDIAEGYSVSREKKESFPLTVTSAQKNPTAFYLCASEEGGRNQPQHFGDGTRLSIL.

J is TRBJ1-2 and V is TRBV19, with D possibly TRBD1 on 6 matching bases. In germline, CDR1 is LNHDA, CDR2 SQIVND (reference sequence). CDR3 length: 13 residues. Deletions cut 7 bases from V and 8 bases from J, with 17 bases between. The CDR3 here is CASTQSGGVGYTF. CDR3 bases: TGTGCCAGTACCCAGTCGGGGGGCGTCGGCTACACCTTC.

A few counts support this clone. CDR3 protein: CASSQDWSDRVNYGYTF. CDR3 nucleotide sequence: TGCGCCAGCAGCCAAGATTGGAGTGACCGAGTAAACTATGGCTACACCTTC. The chain has TRBV4-3 and TRBJ1-2; no clear D. In germline, CDR1 is LGHNA, CDR2 YSLEER. The CDR3 loop spans 17 amino acids. Trimming shortened V by 0 bases and J by 2 bases, and 16 bases separated the two germline ends.

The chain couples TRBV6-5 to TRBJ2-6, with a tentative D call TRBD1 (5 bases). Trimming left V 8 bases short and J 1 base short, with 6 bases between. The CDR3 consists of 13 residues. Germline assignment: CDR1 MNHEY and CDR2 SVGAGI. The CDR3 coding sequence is TGTGCCAGCGGGGCGTCTGGGGCCAACGTCCTGACTTTC. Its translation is CASGASGANVLTF.

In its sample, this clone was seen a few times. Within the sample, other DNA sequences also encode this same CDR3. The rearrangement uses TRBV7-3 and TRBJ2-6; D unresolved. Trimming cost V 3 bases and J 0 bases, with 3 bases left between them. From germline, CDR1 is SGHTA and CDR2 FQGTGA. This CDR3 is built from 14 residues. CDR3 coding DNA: TGTGCCAGCAGCTTGAACTCTGGGGCCAACGTCCTGACTTTC. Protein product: CASSLNSGANVLTF.

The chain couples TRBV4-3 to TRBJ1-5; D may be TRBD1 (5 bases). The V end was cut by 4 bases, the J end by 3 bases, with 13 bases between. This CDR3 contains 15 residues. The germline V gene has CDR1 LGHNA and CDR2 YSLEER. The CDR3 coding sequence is TGCGCCAGCAGCCCGAGGCAGGGTACCAATCAGCCCCAGCATTTT. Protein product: CASSPRQGTNQPQHF.

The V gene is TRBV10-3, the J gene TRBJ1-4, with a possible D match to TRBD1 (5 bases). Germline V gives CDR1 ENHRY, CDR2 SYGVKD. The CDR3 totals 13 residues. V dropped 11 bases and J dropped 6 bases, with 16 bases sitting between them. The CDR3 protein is CASRRGLDEKLFF. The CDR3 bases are TGTGCCTCACGAAGGGGACTTGATGAAAAACTGTTTTTT.

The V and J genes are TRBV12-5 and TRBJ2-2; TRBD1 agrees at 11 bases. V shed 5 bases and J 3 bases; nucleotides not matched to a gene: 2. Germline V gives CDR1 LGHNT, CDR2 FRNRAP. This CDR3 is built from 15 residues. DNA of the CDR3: TGTGCTAGTGGTCGGGGACAGGGGGACACCGGGGAGCTGTTTTTT. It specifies CASGRGQGDTGELFF.

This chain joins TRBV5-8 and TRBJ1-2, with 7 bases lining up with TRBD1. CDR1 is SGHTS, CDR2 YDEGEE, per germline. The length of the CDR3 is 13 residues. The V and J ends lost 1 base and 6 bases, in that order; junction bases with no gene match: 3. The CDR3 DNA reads TGTGCCAGCAGCTTGCGCAGGGGGAATGGCTACACCTTC. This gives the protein CASSLRRGNGYTF. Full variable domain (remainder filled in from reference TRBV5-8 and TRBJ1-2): EAGVTQSPTHLIKTRGQQATLRCSPISGHTSVYWYQQALGLGLQFLLWYDEGEERNRGNFPPRFSGRQFPNYSSELNVNALELEDSALYLCASSLRRGNGYTFGSGTRLTVV.

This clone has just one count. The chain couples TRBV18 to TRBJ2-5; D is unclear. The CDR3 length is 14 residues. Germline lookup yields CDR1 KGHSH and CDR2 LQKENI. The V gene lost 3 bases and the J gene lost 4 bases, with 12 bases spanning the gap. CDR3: CASSPEGNLETQYF. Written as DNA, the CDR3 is TGTGCCAGCTCACCCGAAGGGAACTTAGAGACCCAGTACTTC.

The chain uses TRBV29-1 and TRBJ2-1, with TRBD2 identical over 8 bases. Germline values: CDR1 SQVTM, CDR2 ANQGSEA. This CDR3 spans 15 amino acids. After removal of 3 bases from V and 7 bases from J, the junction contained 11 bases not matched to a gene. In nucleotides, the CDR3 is TGCAGCGTTGAGTTTCTTAGCGGGGAATTAAATGAGCAGTTCTTC. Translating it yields CSVEFLSGELNEQFF.